The clone carrying this T cell receptor (beta chain) has a handful of counts. Its cognate antigen is unknown. The sample comes from a study of beta chain features in type 1 diabetes. The authors reverse transcribed all of the isolated RNA, so sequencing captured expressed TCRB transcripts. Naive, central memory and regulatory T cell samples produced a mean of about 4 million reads. TCRdb's copy holds only in-frame clones and misses some; the assay was immunoSEQ multiplex PCR. The sample holds around 170,000 clones, approximately 8.7% seen once. V was clipped by 4 bases and J by 4 bases; unmatched bases: 6. CDR1 SGHAT and CDR2 FQNNGV come from the germline V gene. The length of the CDR3 is 15 residues. General study points: Sequencing used cDNA, and cells with high TCR expression could therefore be over-represented. Moderately but significantly shorter TCRB CDR3s were found in Type 1 diabetes patients in all four CD4+ subsets. The question of HLA type influencing TCRB rearrangement was one that remained unresolved here.

Sorting of CD4+ naive, central memory, regulatory and stem cell-like memory cells was performed via CD45RO/CCR7/CD25/CD127/CD95/CD27. This sequence was found in a woman aged 25 to 39 with type 1 diabetes. The rearrangement uses TRBV11-2 and TRBJ2-1, with TRBD1 matching over 8 bases. The material sequenced was central memory CD4+ T cells from blood. The CDR3 DNA sequence: TGTGCCAGCAGCTCCGCGGGGACAGGTTACAATGAGCAGTTCTTC. It translates to CASSSAGTGYNEQFF.